This T cell receptor (beta chain) was found in a study of T cell repertoires in cytomegalovirus infection. Study-level background: Public signatures in TCR beta pointed to CMV infection and matching HLA type. Findings of the study overall: HLA-C-restricted CMV clonotypes gave the most frequent clonotype in two of eight donors.

TCRdb passed the reads through MiXCR, listing each CDR3 protein once. The table records roughly 49,000 distinct CDR3 sequences, 20% to 25% of them present only once. As concerns this clonotype: Its antigen is not known.

Trimming took 6 bases from V and 1 from J; bases not matched to a gene: 4. CDR1 and CDR2 (germline): DFQATT, SNEGSKA (reference sequence). The CDR3 loop spans 15 amino acids. The chain carries TRBV20-1 and TRBJ2-3; 13 bases fit TRBD2. Input material: PBMCs, sequenced either directly or after in vitro stimulation (not recorded which). The sequence came from a human donor in good health (CMV status not recorded). Some clones in this sample may be carry-over from other donors' samples. The CDR3 DNA follows: TGCAGTGCGATTGGACTAGCGGGAGGCACAGATACGCAGTATTTT. This codes for CSAIGLAGGTDTQYF.